Each of the 14 T cell receptor beta chains below was sequenced from the same sample in a study of response to subunit inactivated influenza vaccine. One entry per CDR3 protein results from TCRdb running MiXCR on the RT-PCR reads. The data hold about 570,000 distinct CDR3 sequences, with about 12% observed a single time. The source material was PBMCs from blood, sampled on the day of vaccination. These receptors all stem from a man over 45 who received an inactivated influenza vaccine.

The chain carries TRBV4-1 and TRBJ2-7, with D perhaps being TRBD1 or TRBD2 (5 bases each). Germline assignment: CDR1 MGHRA and CDR2 YSYEKL. V lost 3 bases, J lost 3 bases, and 12 bases lay in between. This CDR3 has 14 residues. The CDR3 nucleotides read TGCGCCAGCAGCCATGGTGTGGGGGACTACGAGCAGTACTTC. Translated: CASSHGVGDYEQYF.

This clonotype was seen only a few times. The J gene is TRBJ2-2, the V gene TRBV7-9, with TRBD2 matching 10 bases. Germline trimming cut 1 base from V and 5 bases from J; bases unmatched to any gene: 1. Germline assignment: CDR1 SEHNR and CDR2 FQNEAQ (reference sequence). This CDR3 comprises 15 residues. The CDR3: CASSLVTSGTGELFF. Written as DNA, the CDR3 is TGTGCCAGCAGCTTAGTGACTAGCGGGACCGGGGAGCTGTTTTTT.

CDR3 region: CASSFNPQPTEAFF. The DNA of the CDR3 is TGTGCCAGCAGTTTTAACCCCCAGCCCACTGAAGCTTTCTTT. The chain joins TRBV12-3 or TRBV12-4 to TRBJ1-1; D gene unclear. The ends were cut back, 3 bases at V and 4 bases at J, with 12 bases in the middle. CDR3 length: 14 amino acids.

The rearrangement uses TRBV20-1 and TRBJ2-1, with TRBD2 identical over 11 bases. The germline CDR1 and CDR2 sequences are DFQATT and SNEGSKA (reference sequence). V lost 0 bases, J lost 2 bases, and 3 bases stayed unmatched. This CDR3 region has 16 residues. The CDR3 reads CSARDLLAGAYNEQFF. The CDR3 coding sequence is TGCAGTGCTAGAGATCTACTAGCGGGAGCCTACAATGAGCAGTTCTTC.

This clonotype was counted between two and nine times. This sequence joins TRBV28 and TRBJ1-5; tentatively, D is TRBD1 (5 bases). CDR3 size: 19 residues. Germline V CDR1 and CDR2: MDHEN, SYDVKM. The V gene lost 3 bases and the J gene lost 2 bases, with 23 bases spanning the gap. The CDR3: CASSFMATKGRWGNQPQHF. The DNA for the CDR3 is TGTGCCAGCAGTTTTATGGCTACCAAGGGGAGGTGGGGCAATCAGCCCCAGCATTTT.

This clonotype was observed once. V gene TRBV20-1 combines with J gene TRBJ2-7; tentatively, D is TRBD1 or TRBD2 (5 bases each). The closer fit of TRBJ2-1 to the DNA end suggests the J call may be wrong. There are 13 residues in the CDR3. Looked up from germline, CDR1 is DFQATT and CDR2 is SNEGSKA (reference sequence). The CDR3 here is CSAHRDRSYEQFF. The CDR3 DNA follows: TGCAGTGCTCATCGGGACCGTTCCTACGAGCAGTTCTTC.

Remarks on this clonotype: A junction end diverges from the germline sequence, so it may reflect a read error. The chain has TRBV4-2 and TRBJ2-3; either TRBD1 or TRBD2 may supply D (5 bases each). The CDR3 totals 19 residues. Germline-derived CDR1 and CDR2 are LGHNA and YNFKEQ. The CDR3, as DNA: TGTCCCAGCAGCCAAGATTTACCCCCGGGGCGAGGGACCACAGATACGCAGTATTTT. This encodes CPSSQDLPPGRGTTDTQYF.

The chain joins TRBV2 to TRBJ2-4; TRBD2 matches at 11 bases. The V segment lost 4 bases and the J segment 0 bases; nucleotides outside the gene matches: 8. Germline loops: CDR1 SNHLY, CDR2 FYNNEI. The CDR3 totals 18 residues. The CDR3 DNA sequence: TGTGCCAGCAGTGCTGTAGCGGGAGGGCTGCAAGCCAAAAACATTCAGTACTTC. Its protein is CASSAVAGGLQAKNIQYF.

The table lists this clonotype with a few counts. The V call is TRBV7-9, the J call TRBJ2-1, with 7 bases identical to TRBD2. The CDR3 contains 15 residues. Germline V lookup: CDR1 SEHNR, CDR2 FQNEAQ (reference sequence). Germline trimming cut 5 bases from V and 5 bases from J; bases unmatched to any gene: 9. As DNA, the CDR3 is TGTGCCAGCAGCCCCTCGGGACTATCCCACAATGAGCAGTTCTTC. It yields the protein CASSPSGLSHNEQFF.

CDR3 protein: CASSLTSGFTDTQYF. For the CDR3, the DNA is TGTGCCAGCAGCTTGACTAGCGGGTTCACAGATACGCAGTATTTT. The rearrangement uses TRBV5-4 and TRBJ2-3; 9 positions agree with TRBD2. With V trimmed by 1 base and J by 2 bases, 2 bases remained unmatched. This CDR3 spans 15 amino acids. Germline V gives CDR1 SGHNT, CDR2 YYREEE (reference sequence).

Many counts were recorded for this clonotype. The genes are TRBV4-2 and TRBJ2-3, with unresolved D. Trimming shortened V by 2 bases and J by 1 base, and 4 bases separated the two germline ends. Per germline, CDR1 LGHNA and CDR2 YNFKEQ. The CDR3 covers 13 residues. The CDR3 protein is CASSQQGTDTQYF. As DNA, the CDR3 is TGTGCCAGCAGCCAACAGGGCACAGATACGCAGTATTTT.

This clonotype was seen many times. V usage is TRBV5-6 and J usage is TRBJ1-5; D is unclear. CDR1 is SGHDT, CDR2 YYEEEE, per germline. Trimming removed 1 base from V and 5 bases from J, with 7 bases in between. This CDR3 region has 13 residues. CDR3 in DNA: TGTGCCAGCAGCTTGAGCGCCGATCAGCCCCAGCATTTT. This translates into CASSLSADQPQHF.

The table lists this clonotype with a few counts. This rearrangement joins TRBV6-1 to TRBJ2-7; D uncertain. Germline lookup yields CDR1 MNHNS and CDR2 SASEGT. Trimming shortened V by 6 bases and J by 6 bases, and 21 bases separated the two germline ends. The CDR3 has 15 amino acids. The CDR3 DNA reads TGTGCCAGCAGCCCCGGAGCAATAAGGACCGGCGAGCAGTACTTC. Translation: CASSPGAIRTGEQYF.

The V and J genes are TRBV7-2 and TRBJ2-7; 11 bases map to TRBD1. The CDR3 is 16 amino acids. V shed 5 bases, J shed 4 bases, and the junction held 10 bases outside the gene matches. Germline loops: CDR1 SGHTA, CDR2 FQGNSA. The CDR3, as DNA: TGTGCCAGCAGCCTACTTGGGACAGGGGGTATGTACGAGCAGTACTTC. Residues: CASSLLGTGGMYEQYF.